This T cell receptor (beta chain) was documented in a study of blood T cell repertoires in COVID-19. The wider study: Samples came from the United States, Italy and Spain, spanning acute and convalescent COVID-19. In each case, the material was cDNA or gDNA derived from T cells, B-cell-depleted T cells, or PBMCs.

Authors' methods: Estimated nucleated cell counts came from reference gene primer amplification. Measured with immunoSEQ multiplex PCR; TCRdb has only the in-frame clones, and not every one. V and J calls plus clone size are reproduced from that table; the DNA served to infer D and trimming. The sample holds under 200,000 clones; around 86% are singletons and the top ten take around 6.5%. The germline gives CDR1 SEHNR, CDR2 FQNEAQ (reference sequence). CDR3 size: 13 residues. The V gene lost 5 bases and the J gene lost 7 bases, with 15 bases spanning the gap. The source of this sequence is a woman aged 80 or over in a cohort sampled during active or convalescent COVID-19. V and J are TRBV7-9 and TRBJ2-7, with D maybe TRBD1 (5 bases). Sample: peripheral blood. The CDR3 is CASSRGAGREQYV. The DNA of the CDR3 is TGTGCCAGCAGCCGTGGGGCAGGGCGGGAGCAGTACGTC.